This note documents a single T cell receptor (beta chain) sequence. The entry originates in a study of blood T cells in healthy people across ages. Overall study: About one barcoded TCR beta cDNA was captured per two T cells.

The length of the CDR3 is 14 residues. The germline V gene has CDR1 MNHEY and CDR2 SVGAGI. With V trimmed by 8 bases and J by 3 bases, 7 bases remained unmatched. Together with a sample-barcoded 5' primer, a J-beta primer mix was included in a second PCR lasting 7 to 11 cycles. TCRdb re-called the 5' RACE reads through MiXCR, storing one row per CDR3 protein. In the table there are roughly 800,000 distinct CDR3 sequences, around a quarter of which are singletons. These data were likewise used in another study, on T cells of mothers and their children. That work contributes: The extracted RNA was employed in its entirety for cDNA synthesis, at approximately 1.6 ug per 15 ul.

The TCR was taken from a boy between 10 and 17 years old in good health. The source material was blood. The chain employs TRBV6-5 and TRBJ2-1, with 7 positions matching TRBD2. For the CDR3, the DNA is TGTGCCAGCGGGAGGGGAACGTTCTACAATGAGCAGTTCTTC. It is translated as CASGRGTFYNEQFF.